This T cell receptor (beta chain) was recovered during a study of T cell repertoires in cytomegalovirus infection. TCRdb re-called the reads with MiXCR, one entry per CDR3 protein. The sample holds about 920,000 distinct CDR3 sequences; around 31% are singletons and the top ten take 11% to 15%. This CDR3 is built from 12 residues. Per the germline V gene, CDR1 is MNHNY and CDR2 is SVGAGI (reference sequence). V was pared by 6 bases and J by 3 bases, with 9 bases between. Regarding this clonotype: The target antigen is unknown.

The TCR originated in a human donor in good health (CMV status not recorded). Some clones in this sample may be carry-over from other donors' samples. The sequences come from cultured CD8+ T cells from PBMCs, collected from culture after CMV antigen stimulation. The chain has TRBV6-6 and TRBJ2-7; D call uncertain. The CDR3 bases are TGTGCCAGCAGACCCCCGGGCTACGAGCAGTACTTC. This sequence encodes CASRPPGYEQYF.